This section outlines one T cell receptor beta chain sequence together with its context. The target antigen is unknown. The data stem from a study of neoadjuvant anti-PD-1 for oral cavity cancer. Across the whole study: Before surgery, most patients got three to four biweekly 3 mg/kg nivolumab doses.

Germline loops: CDR1 GTSNPN, CDR2 SVGIG (reference sequence). The CDR3 totals 14 residues. V was trimmed by 3 bases and J by 8 bases, leaving 16 bases between them. Tumor libraries mostly used about 4.8 ug genomic DNA, two replicates each. Sequencing was performed with immunoSEQ multiplex PCR; in TCRdb, only in-frame clones are kept and a portion is missing. The sample records about 12,000 clones, 50% to 65% being singletons. Cohort: HPV-negative, locally advanced oral cavity squamous cell carcinoma patients. Study-wide results and caveats: Pretreatment Treg/Th17 ratio correlated inversely with post-treatment tumor clonality.

This sequence originates from a person aged 35-80 years with oral cavity squamous cell carcinoma. This specimen consisted of tumor tissue, obtained before nivolumab (anti-PD-1) treatment. The chain links TRBV30 to TRBJ1-4, with a tentative D call TRBD1 (6 bases). CDR3 sequence: CAWSEQGSGEKLFF. The DNA for the CDR3 is TGTGCCTGGAGCGAACAGGGTTCGGGGGAAAAACTGTTTTTT.